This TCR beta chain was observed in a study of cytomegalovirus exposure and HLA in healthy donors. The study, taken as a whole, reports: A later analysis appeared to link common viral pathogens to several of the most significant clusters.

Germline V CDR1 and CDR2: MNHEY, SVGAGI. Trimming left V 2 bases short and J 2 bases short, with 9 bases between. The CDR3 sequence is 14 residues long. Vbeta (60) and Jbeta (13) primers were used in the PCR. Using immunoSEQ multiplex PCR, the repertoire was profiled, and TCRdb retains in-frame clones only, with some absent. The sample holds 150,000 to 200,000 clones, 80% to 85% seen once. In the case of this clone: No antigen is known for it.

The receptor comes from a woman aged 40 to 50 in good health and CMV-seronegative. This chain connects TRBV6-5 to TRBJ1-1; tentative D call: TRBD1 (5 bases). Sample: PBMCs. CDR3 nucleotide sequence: TGTGCCAGCAGTTACGCGACAGTTAACACTGAAGCTTTCTTT. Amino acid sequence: CASSYATVNTEAFF.